This T cell receptor beta chain was profiled in a study of post-analysis software for immune sequencing data. General study points: Diversity measured as normalized Chao1 was significantly lower in multiple sclerosis patients than in controls. In patients, about 5 TRBV segments were more frequent than in controls, with TRBV5-6, TRBV5-1 and TRBV20-1 among them.

Comment on this clonotype: Its antigen is unknown.

V dropped 3 bases and J dropped 4 bases, with 10 bases sitting between them. The germline gives CDR1 SGHRS, CDR2 YFSETQ. The CDR3 spans 14 residues. Researchers reported that TCR beta cDNA libraries carried unique molecular identifiers. TCRdb re-called the PCR reads through MiXCR, storing one row per CDR3 protein. The sample has some 690,000 distinct CDR3 sequences; roughly three fifths are singletons. The sequence came from a girl aged 2-10 years with multiple sclerosis. Source material: blood. J is TRBJ2-2 and V is TRBV5-1; a weak D match, TRBD1 (5 bases). The CDR3 is CASSSSGITGELFF. The CDR3 DNA sequence: TGCGCCAGCAGCTCCTCAGGGATCACCGGGGAGCTGTTTTTT.